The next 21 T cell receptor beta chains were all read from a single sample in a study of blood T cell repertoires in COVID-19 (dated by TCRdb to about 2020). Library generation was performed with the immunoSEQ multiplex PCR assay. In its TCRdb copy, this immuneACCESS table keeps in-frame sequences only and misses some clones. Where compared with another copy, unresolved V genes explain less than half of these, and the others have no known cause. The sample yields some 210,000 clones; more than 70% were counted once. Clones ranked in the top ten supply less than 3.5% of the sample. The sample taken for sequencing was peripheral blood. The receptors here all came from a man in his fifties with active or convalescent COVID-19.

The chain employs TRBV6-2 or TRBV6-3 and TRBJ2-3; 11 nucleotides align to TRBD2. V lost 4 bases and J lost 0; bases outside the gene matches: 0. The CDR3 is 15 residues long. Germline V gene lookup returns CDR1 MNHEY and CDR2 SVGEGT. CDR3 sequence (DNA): TGTGCCAGCAGTTGGACTAGCGGGAGCACAGATACGCAGTATTTT. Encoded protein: CASSWTSGSTDTQYF.

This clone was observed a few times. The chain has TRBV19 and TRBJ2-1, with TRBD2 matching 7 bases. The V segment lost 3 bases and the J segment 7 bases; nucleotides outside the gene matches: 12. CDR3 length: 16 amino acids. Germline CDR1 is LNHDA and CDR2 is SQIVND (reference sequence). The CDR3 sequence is CASSIGSGRRFNEQFF. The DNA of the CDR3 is TGTGCCAGTAGTATCGGGTCCGGGAGGCGGTTTAATGAGCAGTTCTTC.

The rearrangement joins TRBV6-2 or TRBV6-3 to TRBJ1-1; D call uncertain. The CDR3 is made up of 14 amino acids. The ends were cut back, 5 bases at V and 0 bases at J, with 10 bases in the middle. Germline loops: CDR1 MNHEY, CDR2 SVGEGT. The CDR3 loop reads CASSTGGMNTEAFF. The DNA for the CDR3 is TGTGCCAGCAGTACGGGAGGGATGAACACTGAAGCTTTCTTT.

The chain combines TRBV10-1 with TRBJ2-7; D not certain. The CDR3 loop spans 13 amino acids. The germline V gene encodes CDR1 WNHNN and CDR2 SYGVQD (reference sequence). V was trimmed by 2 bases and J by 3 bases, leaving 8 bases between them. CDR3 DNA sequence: TGCGCCAGCAGTGAGACAGCCCGCTACGAGCAGTACTTC. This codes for CASSETARYEQYF.

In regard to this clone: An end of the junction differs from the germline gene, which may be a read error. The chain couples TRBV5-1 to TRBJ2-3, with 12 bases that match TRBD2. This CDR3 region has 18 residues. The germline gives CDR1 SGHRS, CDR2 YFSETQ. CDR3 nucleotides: TGCGCCCGCAGCTTGGAGCTAGCGGGGGGGCGGGAAACAGATACGCAGTATTTT. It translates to CARSLELAGGRETDTQYF.

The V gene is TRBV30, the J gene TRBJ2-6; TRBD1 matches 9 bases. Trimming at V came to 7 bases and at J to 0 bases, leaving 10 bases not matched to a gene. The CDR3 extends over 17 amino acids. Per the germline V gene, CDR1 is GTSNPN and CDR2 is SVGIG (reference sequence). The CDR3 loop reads CAFSRDRVPSGANVLTF. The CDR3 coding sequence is TGTGCCTTCTCCCGGGACAGGGTCCCCTCTGGGGCCAACGTCCTGACTTTC.

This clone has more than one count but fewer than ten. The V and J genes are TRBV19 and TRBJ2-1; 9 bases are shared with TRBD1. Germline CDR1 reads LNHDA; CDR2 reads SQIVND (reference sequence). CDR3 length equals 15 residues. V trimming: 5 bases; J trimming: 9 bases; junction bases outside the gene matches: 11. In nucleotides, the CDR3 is TGTGCCAGTAGTTTCTCCTGGGACAGGGCGGCTGAGCAGTTCTTC. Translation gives CASSFSWDRAAEQFF.

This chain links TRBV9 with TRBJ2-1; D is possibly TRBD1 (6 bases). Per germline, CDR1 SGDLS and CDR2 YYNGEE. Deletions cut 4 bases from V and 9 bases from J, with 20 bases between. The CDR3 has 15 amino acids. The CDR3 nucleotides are TGTGCCAGCAGCCCTCAACCCGAGGGGGAGAGTGAGCAGTTCTTC. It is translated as CASSPQPEGESEQFF.

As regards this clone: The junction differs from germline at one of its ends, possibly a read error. The DNA of the CDR3 is TGTGCTAGCAGCCCGACAGGGACGGAGGGGACCCAGTACTTC. It specifies CASSPTGTEGTQYF. This chain joins TRBV7-7 and TRBJ2-5; possible D gene TRBD1, 7 bases. CDR3 size: 14 residues. The germline gives CDR1 SSHAT, CDR2 FNYEAQ (reference sequence).

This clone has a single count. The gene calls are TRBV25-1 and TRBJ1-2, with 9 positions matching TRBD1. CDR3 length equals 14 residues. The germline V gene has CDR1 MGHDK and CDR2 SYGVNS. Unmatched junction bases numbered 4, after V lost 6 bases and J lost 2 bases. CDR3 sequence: CASRTGGSNYGYTF. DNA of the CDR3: TGTGCCAGCAGAACAGGGGGCTCAAACTATGGCTACACCTTC.

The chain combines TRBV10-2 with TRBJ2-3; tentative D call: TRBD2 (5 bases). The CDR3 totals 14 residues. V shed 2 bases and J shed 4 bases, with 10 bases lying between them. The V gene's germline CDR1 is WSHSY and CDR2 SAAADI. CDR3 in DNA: TGCGCCAGCAGTGAGGCAAAGGGAGCAGATACGCAGTATTTT. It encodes CASSEAKGADTQYF.

The chain's CDR3 is CASSLVRQSNSPLHF. DNA for the CDR3: TGTGCCAGCAGCTTAGTGCGACAATCTAATTCACCCCTCCACTTT. The chain recombines TRBV7-2 with TRBJ1-6; D remains ambiguous. V was shortened by 1 base and J by 6 bases, with 10 bases between the two germline ends. Germline-derived CDR1 and CDR2 are SGHTA and FQGNSA. This CDR3 contains 15 residues. The complete variable domain, with remaining parts taken from reference TRBV7-2 and TRBJ1-6, reads GAGVSQSPSNKVTEKGKDVELRCDPISGHTALYWYRQSLGQGLEFLIYFQGNSAPDKSGLPSDRFSAERTGGSVSTLTIQRTQQEDSAVYLCASSLVRQSNSPLHFGNGTRLTVT.

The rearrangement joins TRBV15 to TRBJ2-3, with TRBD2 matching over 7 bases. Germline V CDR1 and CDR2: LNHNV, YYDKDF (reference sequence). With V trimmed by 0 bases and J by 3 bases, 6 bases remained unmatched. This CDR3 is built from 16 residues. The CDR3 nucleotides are TGTGCCACCAGCAGAGACCGCGGGGGAGGTACAGATACGCAGTATTTT. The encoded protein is CATSRDRGGGTDTQYF.

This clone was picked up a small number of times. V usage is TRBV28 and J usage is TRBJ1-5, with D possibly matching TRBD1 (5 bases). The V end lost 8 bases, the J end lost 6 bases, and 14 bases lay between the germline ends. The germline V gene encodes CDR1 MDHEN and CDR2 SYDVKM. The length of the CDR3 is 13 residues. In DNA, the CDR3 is TGTGCCAGCCTAGGACAAAGGGTTCAGCCCCAGCATTTT. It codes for CASLGQRVQPQHF.

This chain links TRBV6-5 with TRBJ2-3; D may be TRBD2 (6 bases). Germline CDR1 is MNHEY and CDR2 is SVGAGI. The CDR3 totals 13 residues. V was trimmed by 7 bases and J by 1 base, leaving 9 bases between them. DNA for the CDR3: TGTGCCAGCACGGGGACTCGCACAGATACGCAGTATTTT. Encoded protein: CASTGTRTDTQYF.

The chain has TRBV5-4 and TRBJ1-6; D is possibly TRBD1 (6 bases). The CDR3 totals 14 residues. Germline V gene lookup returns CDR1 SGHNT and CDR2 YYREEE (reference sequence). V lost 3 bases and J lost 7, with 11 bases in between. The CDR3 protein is CASSYREGNSPLHF. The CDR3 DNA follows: TGTGCCAGCAGCTACAGGGAGGGCAATTCACCCCTCCACTTT.

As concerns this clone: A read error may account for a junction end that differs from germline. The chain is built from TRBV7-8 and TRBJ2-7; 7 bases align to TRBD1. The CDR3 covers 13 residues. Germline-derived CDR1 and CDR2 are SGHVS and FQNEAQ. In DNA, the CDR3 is TGTGCCAGCAGCTTAGCGCTCCGGGACAGACCCAACTTC. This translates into CASSLALRDRPNF.

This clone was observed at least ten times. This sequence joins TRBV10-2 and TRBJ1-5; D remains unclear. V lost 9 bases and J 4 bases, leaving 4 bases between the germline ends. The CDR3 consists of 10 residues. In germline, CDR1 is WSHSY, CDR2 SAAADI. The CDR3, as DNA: TGCGCCAGACATAATCAGCCCCAGCATTTT. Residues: CARHNQPQHF.

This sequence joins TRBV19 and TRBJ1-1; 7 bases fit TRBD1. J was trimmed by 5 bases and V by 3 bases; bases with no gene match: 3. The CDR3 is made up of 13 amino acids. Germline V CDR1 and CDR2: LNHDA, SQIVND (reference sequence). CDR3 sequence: CASSMVRGTEAFF. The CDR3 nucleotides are TGTGCCAGTAGTATGGTCAGGGGGACTGAAGCTTTCTTT.

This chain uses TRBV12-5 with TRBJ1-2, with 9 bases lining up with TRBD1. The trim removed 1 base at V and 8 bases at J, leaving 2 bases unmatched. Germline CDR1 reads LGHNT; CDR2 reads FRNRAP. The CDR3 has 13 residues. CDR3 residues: CASGLDRGPGYTF. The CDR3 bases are TGTGCTAGTGGTTTGGACAGGGGGCCCGGCTACACCTTC.

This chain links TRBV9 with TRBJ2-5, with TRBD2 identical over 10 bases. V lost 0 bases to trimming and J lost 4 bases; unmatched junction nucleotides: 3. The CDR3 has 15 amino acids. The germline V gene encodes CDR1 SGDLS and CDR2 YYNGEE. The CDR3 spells CASSVASGSSETQYF. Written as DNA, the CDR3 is TGTGCCAGCAGCGTAGCTAGCGGGAGCTCAGAGACCCAGTACTTC. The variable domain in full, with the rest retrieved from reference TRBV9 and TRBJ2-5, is DSGVTQTPKHLITATGQRVTLRCSPRSGDLSVYWYQQSLDQGLQFLIQYYNGEERAKGNILERFSAQQFPDLHSELNLSSLELGDSALYFCASSVASGSSETQYFGPGTRLLVL.